One and the same sample provided the 28 T cell receptor beta chains below, sequenced in a study of neurological immune-mediated disorders (dated by TCRdb to the late 2010s). The method was 5' RACE. Sequencing used an Illumina HiSeq 2500. TCRdb applied fastp at Q25 and MiXCR to the public reads, then kept only in-frame beta chains. Rows with a matching CDR3 protein are joined into one entry that keeps the most common DNA and genes. A total of 55,000 to 85,000 distinct CDR3 sequences appear in this sample, approximately 3.3% of them only once. About 5% of the sample goes to the ten largest clones. The sequenced sample was PBMCs. The receptor source for this set is a woman between 50 and 59 years old with multiple sclerosis.

The sample holds many counts of this clonotype. CDR3 nucleotides: TGTGCCAGCAGCCGTACTAGCGGCCACGAGCAGTACGTC. Encoded protein: CASSRTSGHEQYV. V and J are TRBV7-8 and TRBJ2-7; 8 nucleotides align to TRBD2. Losses at the gene ends were 5 bases for V and 5 bases for J; bases not matched to a gene: 5. The germline gives CDR1 SGHVS, CDR2 FQNEAQ. This CDR3 has 13 amino acids.

This clonotype came up many times. V usage is TRBV29-1 and J usage is TRBJ1-1; D is ambiguous. Germline values: CDR1 SQVTM, CDR2 ANQGSEA. The CDR3 is 11 amino acids. Trimming removed 1 base at V and 4 bases at J, with 4 bases between. DNA of the CDR3: TGCAGCGTTGAAGGGGGCACTGAAGCTTTCTTT. Translated, it gives CSVEGGTEAFF.

There are many counts of this clonotype. The chain recombines TRBV7-2 with TRBJ1-6; 7 bases fit TRBD1. The CDR3 sequence is 19 residues long. CDR1 and CDR2 (germline): SGHTA, FQGNSA. The J segment lost 0 bases and the V segment lost 5 bases, leaving 13 bases of the junction unmatched. The CDR3 DNA sequence: TGTGCCAGCAGCCTTCGGGACAGATATTATAGCTCCTATAATTCACCCCTCCACTTT. Translated, it gives CASSLRDRYYSSYNSPLHF. Filled out from reference TRBV7-2 and TRBJ1-6, the complete variable domain reads GAGVSQSPSNKVTEKGKDVELRCDPISGHTALYWYRQSLGQGLEFLIYFQGNSAPDKSGLPSDRFSAERTGGSVSTLTIQRTQQEDSAVYLCASSLRDRYYSSYNSPLHFGNGTRLTVT.

This clonotype was counted ten times or more. The chain is built from TRBV10-3 and TRBJ1-6; D call uncertain. The CDR3 has 17 residues. Germline CDR1 and CDR2: ENHRY and SYGVKD. V lost 6 bases to trimming and J lost 0 bases, with 15 bases between them. Written as DNA, the CDR3 is TGTGCCATCAGGGGCGCCACAAAGGGCTCCTATAATTCACCCCTCCACTTT. Protein sequence: CAIRGATKGSYNSPLHF.

This clonotype was found many times. V usage is TRBV6-5 and J usage is TRBJ2-7; 8 bases are a match to TRBD1. Germline loops: CDR1 MNHEY, CDR2 SVGAGI. Trimming cost V 7 bases and J 10 bases; bases outside gene matches: 6. This CDR3 is built from 11 residues. CDR3 sequence reads: CASTDGQGQYF. CDR3 in DNA: TGTGCCAGCACCGACGGACAGGGTCAGTACTTC.

This clonotype has a count of ten or more. The rearrangement uses TRBV15 and TRBJ1-1; no firm D call. The CDR3 runs 16 residues. V dropped 0 bases and J dropped 1 base, with 12 bases sitting between them. CDR1 and CDR2 from the germline V gene are LNHNV and YYDKDF (reference sequence). The CDR3 loop reads CATSRDRRVGNTEAFF. The CDR3 region has the DNA TGTGCCACCAGCAGAGATAGGAGGGTAGGGAACACTGAAGCTTTCTTT.

This clonotype occurred many times. The chain couples TRBV7-2 to TRBJ2-5, with 7 positions matching TRBD1. CDR1 is SGHTA, CDR2 FQGNSA, per germline. CDR3 size: 14 residues. Trimming at V came to 5 bases and at J to 5 bases, leaving 8 bases not matched to a gene. The CDR3 region has the DNA TGTGCCAGCAGCCCCTACAGGGGCGGTGAGACCCAGTACTTC. It yields the protein CASSPYRGGETQYF.

This clonotype has ten or more counts. V is TRBV3-1 and J is TRBJ1-1; 7 bases map to TRBD1. The V gene end was trimmed by 4 bases and the J gene end by 3 bases; junction bases not matched to a gene: 8. CDR1 is LGHDT and CDR2 is YNNKEL in the germline V gene (reference sequence). The CDR3 length is 15 residues. The CDR3 DNA sequence: TGTGCCAGCAGCCCTTACAGGGGTAGGGACACTGAAGCTTTCTTT. Translation gives CASSPYRGRDTEAFF.

Notes on this clonotype: This could be a read error, since a much larger clone is one nucleotide away. This chain connects TRBV9 to TRBJ1-2; 8 positions match TRBD1. V lost 4 bases, J lost 8 bases, and 7 bases stayed unmatched. CDR3 size: 13 residues. Germline V gives CDR1 SGDLS, CDR2 YYNGEE. Here the CDR3 reads CASSSRTGKGYTF. The CDR3 nucleotides are TGTGCCAGCAGCTCCCGGACAGGGAAAGGCTACACCTTC.

This clonotype was found many times. The rearrangement joins TRBV20-1 to TRBJ2-1, with 12 bases lining up with TRBD1. V lost 4 bases, J lost 8 bases, and 9 bases stayed unmatched. The CDR3 consists of 15 residues. The V gene's germline CDR1 is DFQATT and CDR2 SNEGSKA (reference sequence). The CDR3, as DNA: TGCAGTGCTATTGCCCCGGGACAGGGGGCGGATGAGCAGTTCTTC. It specifies CSAIAPGQGADEQFF.

This clonotype was seen a few times. Germline and junction disagree at one end, which may indicate a read error. The V call is TRBV28, the J call TRBJ1-5, with TRBD1 identical over 8 bases. Germline CDR1 MDHEN, CDR2 SYDVKM. This CDR3 contains 14 residues. The DNA for the CDR3 is TGTGCCAGTCAGGGGGCGCCGGGCAATAAGACCCAGAATTTT. Protein sequence: CASQGAPGNKTQNF.

This clonotype was recorded at least ten times. DNA of the CDR3: TGTGCCAGCAGCTTAGCGTTCGGGACAGGGGGCGGGGAGCTGTTTTTT. Its protein product is CASSLAFGTGGGELFF. The chain recombines TRBV7-6 with TRBJ2-2; 11 bases agree with TRBD1. Germline CDR1 SGHVS, CDR2 FNYEAQ. V was pared by 0 bases and J by 7 bases, with 4 bases of the junction left unmatched. This CDR3 has 16 amino acids.

This clonotype was observed at least ten times. V usage is TRBV7-2 and J usage is TRBJ2-3; maybe TRBD2 (5 bases). Germline V lookup: CDR1 SGHTA, CDR2 FQGNSA. The CDR3 totals 14 residues. V shed 2 bases and J shed 2 bases, with 8 bases lying between them. In nucleotides, the CDR3 is TGTGCCAGCAGCTTATGGCGGGCCACAGATACGCAGTATTTT. Protein product: CASSLWRATDTQYF. The variable domain in full, completed from reference TRBV7-2 and TRBJ2-3, reads GAGVSQSPSNKVTEKGKDVELRCDPISGHTALYWYRQSLGQGLEFLIYFQGNSAPDKSGLPSDRFSAERTGGSVSTLTIQRTQQEDSAVYLCASSLWRATDTQYFGPGTRLTVL.

This clonotype was picked up many times. The chain couples TRBV18 to TRBJ1-2, with D tentatively TRBD1 (5 bases). The V gene lost 4 bases and the J gene lost 3 bases, with 15 bases spanning the gap. The CDR3 length is 15 residues. The V gene's germline CDR1 is KGHSH and CDR2 LQKENI. The CDR3 bases are TGTGCCAGCTCACTCCGGAAGGCGGGGGACTATGGCTACACCTTC. Its protein product is CASSLRKAGDYGYTF.

This clonotype has a count of ten or more. The gene calls are TRBV9 and TRBJ2-7; TRBD1 matches at 11 bases. Trimming cost V 3 bases and J 5 bases; bases outside gene matches: 7. The V gene's germline CDR1 is SGDLS and CDR2 YYNGEE. The CDR3 runs to 15 residues. Here the CDR3 reads CASSDRDRGSDEQYF. The CDR3 DNA reads as TGTGCCAGCAGCGACAGGGACAGGGGGTCGGACGAGCAGTACTTC.

This clonotype was detected many times. The rearrangement links TRBV20-1 to TRBJ2-6; a weak D match, TRBD2 (5 bases). The ends were cut back, 6 bases at V and 0 bases at J, with 9 bases in the middle. Germline CDR1 and CDR2: DFQATT and SNEGSKA (reference sequence). The CDR3 runs to 14 residues. The CDR3, as DNA: TGCAGTGCCCCTCGGGGCTCTGGGGCCAACGTCCTGACTTTC. This codes for CSAPRGSGANVLTF.

This clonotype was recorded many times. The chain uses TRBV28 and TRBJ2-1; 8 nucleotides align to TRBD2. CDR1 is MDHEN, CDR2 SYDVKM, per germline. V was clipped by 8 bases and J by 8 bases; unmatched bases: 11. The CDR3 sequence is 14 residues long. The CDR3, as DNA: TGTGCCAGCTTATCAGGCGGGAGGCCCGATGAGCAGTTCTTC. It encodes CASLSGGRPDEQFF.

This clonotype has a count of ten or more. The chain links TRBV7-2 to TRBJ1-2; 7 bases fit TRBD1. V lost 5 bases to trimming and J lost 7 bases; unmatched junction nucleotides: 7. This CDR3 spans 13 amino acids. Germline CDR1 SGHTA, CDR2 FQGNSA. DNA for the CDR3: TGTGCCAGCAGCCCCACAGGGGAGGGTGGCTACACCTTC. The encoded protein is CASSPTGEGGYTF.

This clonotype was recorded many times. V usage is TRBV7-9 and J usage is TRBJ1-2, with 12 bases fitting TRBD1. V shed 5 bases and J 4 bases; nucleotides not matched to a gene: 5. The germline V gene has CDR1 SEHNR and CDR2 FQNEAQ (reference sequence). CDR3 length: 15 amino acids. As DNA, the CDR3 is TGTGCCAGCAGCGATCCGGGACAGGGGGCCTATGGCTACACCTTC. Its protein product is CASSDPGQGAYGYTF.

This clonotype came up many times. The genes are TRBV12-3 or TRBV12-4 and TRBJ2-4, with D uncertain. The CDR3 has 14 amino acids. V shed 5 bases and J shed 6 bases, with 14 bases lying between them. The CDR3 bases are TGTGCCAGCAGTGCGAAGGGTAGAGGAAACATTCAGTACTTC. Amino acids: CASSAKGRGNIQYF.

This clonotype was observed many times. CDR3 loop: CATSRVQGDTEAFF. CDR3 bases: TGTGCCACCAGCAGAGTTCAGGGAGACACTGAAGCTTTCTTT. The chain is built from TRBV15 and TRBJ1-1, with a tentative D call TRBD1 (5 bases). The CDR3 is 14 residues long. Trimming shortened V by 1 base and J by 3 bases, and 9 bases separated the two germline ends. Germline V gene data show CDR1 as LNHNV and CDR2 as YYDKDF (reference sequence).

This clonotype was found many times. This chain uses TRBV28 with TRBJ2-5; TRBD2 agrees at 15 bases. V lost 2 bases, J lost 4 bases, and 11 bases stayed unmatched. The CDR3 covers 19 residues. CDR1 is MDHEN and CDR2 is SYDVKM in the germline V gene. CDR3 coding DNA: TGTGCCAGCAGTTTAAGGGGACTAGCGGGAGGTTGGTTCGGAGAGACCCAGTACTTC. As protein: CASSLRGLAGGWFGETQYF.

This clonotype has at least ten counts. CDR3 in amino acids: CSVYRRNTEAFF. Written as DNA, the CDR3 is TGCAGCGTTTACAGGAGGAACACTGAAGCTTTCTTT. The V gene is TRBV29-1, the J gene TRBJ1-1; D might be TRBD1 (5 bases). V was trimmed by 5 bases and J by 1 base, leaving 8 bases between them. From germline, CDR1 is SQVTM and CDR2 ANQGSEA. This CDR3 comprises 12 residues.

This clonotype has a count of ten or more. J is TRBJ1-6 and V is TRBV5-5; D is uncertain. Germline V gene sequence: CDR1 SGHKS, CDR2 YYEKEE (reference sequence). The CDR3 is made up of 13 amino acids. Trimming removed 0 bases from V and 10 bases from J, with 8 bases in between. CDR3 sequence (DNA): TGTGCCAGCAGCTTGGCCGGGGAATCACCCCTCCACTTT. Its translation is CASSLAGESPLHF.

At least ten counts were recorded for this clonotype. V and J are TRBV5-8 and TRBJ1-6; D gene unclear. CDR1 SGHTS and CDR2 YDEGEE come from the germline V gene. The CDR3 contains 14 residues. V lost 2 bases and J lost 9, with 12 bases in between. The CDR3 spells CASSLGWDSSPLHF. The CDR3 nucleotides read TGTGCCAGCAGCTTAGGTTGGGATAGTTCACCCCTCCACTTT. The whole variable domain, filled in from reference TRBV5-8 and TRBJ1-6, reads EAGVTQSPTHLIKTRGQQATLRCSPISGHTSVYWYQQALGLGLQFLLWYDEGEERNRGNFPPRFSGRQFPNYSSELNVNALELEDSALYLCASSLGWDSSPLHFGNGTRLTVT.

The sample holds many counts of this clonotype. V and J are TRBV20-1 and TRBJ2-2; D perhaps matches TRBD1 (5 bases). V was shortened by 6 bases and J by 7 bases, with 12 bases between the two germline ends. The CDR3 length is 12 residues. The V gene's germline CDR1 is DFQATT and CDR2 SNEGSKA (reference sequence). DNA of the CDR3: TGCAGTGCCAGGACACCTATCGGGGAGCTGTTTTTT. Amino acids: CSARTPIGELFF.

Many counts were recorded for this clonotype. The CDR3 DNA reads TGCAGTGCTAGATCCCCTCTTCCCCAAGAGACCCAGTACTTC. This encodes CSARSPLPQETQYF. The chain recombines TRBV20-1 with TRBJ2-5; D remains unclear. V shed 2 bases and J shed 1 base, with 11 bases lying between them. The CDR3 has 14 residues. Germline CDR1 DFQATT, CDR2 SNEGSKA (reference sequence).

This clonotype was seen many times. V and J are TRBV5-6 and TRBJ2-3, with 8 bases that match TRBD2. The J segment lost 7 bases and the V segment lost 4 bases, leaving 11 bases of the junction unmatched. The CDR3 extends over 15 amino acids. In germline, CDR1 is SGHDT, CDR2 YYEEEE. The CDR3 DNA follows: TGTGCCAGCAGCCTATTAGCGGGGCCTATGAATACGCAGTATTTT. It is translated as CASSLLAGPMNTQYF.